This TCR beta chain came from a study of cytomegalovirus exposure and HLA in healthy donors. The protocol was immunoSEQ multiplex PCR, while the TCRdb copy is restricted to in-frame clones and leaves out a portion. Found here are 150,000 to 200,000 clones, around 92% of them singletons; the top ten hold about 9.4%. Germline values: CDR1 SGHTA, CDR2 FQGTGA. The CDR3 is 17 residues long. Trimming took 4 bases from V and 2 from J; bases not matched to a gene: 13. Sequencing was performed on PBMCs. The TCR originated in a woman between 18 and 29 years old in good health and CMV-seropositive. The rearrangement links TRBV7-3 to TRBJ1-2, with 7 positions matching TRBD1. The CDR3 loop is CASSSEAQGRPNYGYTF. CDR3 nucleotides: TGTGCCAGCAGCTCAGAAGCACAGGGGAGACCCAACTATGGCTACACCTTC.